The 28 T cell receptor beta chains reported below all come from one sample, sequenced in a study of regulatory T cells in long-lasting Graves disease. Time point in this sample: newly diagnosed GD, antithyroid drugs for less than 3 months. Extracted RNA from PBMCs served as the source of the TCR library. CDR3 regions were amplified by Arm-PCR using iRepertoire HTBI primers to build TCR beta libraries. TCRdb processed the multiplex PCR reads anew with MiXCR; each CDR3 protein has one entry. The data hold 350,000 to 500,000 distinct CDR3 sequences, with less than 15% observed a single time. This sample also belongs to another study, concerning T cells in Graves' hyperthyroidism and ophthalmopathy.

Sequencing was performed on peripheral blood mononuclear cells (PBMCs), taken at new diagnosis, from a patient treated with antithyroid drugs. These receptors came from a woman aged 45-65 years with Graves disease.

At least ten counts were recorded for this clonotype. The chain couples TRBV6-5 to TRBJ2-5; the match to TRBD2 covers 8 bases. CDR3 length: 16 residues. J lost 0 bases, V lost 2 bases, and 5 bases had no gene match. Looked up from germline, CDR1 is MNHEY and CDR2 is SVGAGI. The CDR3 protein is CASSYGGLEYQETQYF. The CDR3 DNA reads TGTGCCAGCAGTTACGGGGGACTAGAGTACCAAGAGACCCAGTACTTC.

As to this clonotype: This may stem from a read error, because a much larger clone lies one nucleotide away. The chain carries TRBV11-2 and TRBJ2-1, with 7 bases fitting TRBD2. The CDR3 runs to 16 residues. J was trimmed by 10 bases and V by 4 bases; bases with no gene match: 16. Germline V lookup: CDR1 SGHAT, CDR2 FQNNGV. CDR3 sequence (DNA): TGTGCCAGCAGCTCCCTAGTAGGACTAGGTTTCTACGAGCAGTTCTTC. Protein sequence: CASSSLVGLGFYEQFF.

In its sample, this clonotype was seen many times. The rearrangement joins TRBV5-1 to TRBJ1-1; maybe TRBD1 (6 bases). The length of the CDR3 is 17 residues. CDR1 and CDR2 from the germline V gene are SGHRS and YFSETQ. V lost 0 bases to trimming and J lost 0 bases, with 15 bases between them. CDR3 residues: CASSLGTVITLNTEAFF. The CDR3 region has the DNA TGCGCCAGCAGCTTGGGGACAGTTATTACTTTGAACACTGAAGCTTTCTTT.

The chain is built from TRBV9 and TRBJ1-2; the match to TRBD1 covers 7 bases. The germline gives CDR1 SGDLS, CDR2 YYNGEE. V lost 3 bases to trimming and J lost 5 bases; unmatched junction nucleotides: 13. This CDR3 is 16 amino acids long. The chain's CDR3 is CASSALPGTESYGYTF. CDR3 nucleotide sequence: TGTGCCAGCAGCGCCCTCCCTGGGACAGAAAGTTATGGCTACACCTTC.

Details on this clonotype: This likely stems from a read error, as it lies one base from a far larger clone. J is TRBJ2-1 and V is TRBV2, with 9 bases identical to TRBD1. CDR1 SNHLY and CDR2 FYNNEI come from the germline V gene. The CDR3 has 14 residues. Losses at the gene ends were 8 bases for V and 10 bases for J; bases not matched to a gene: 12. The CDR3 DNA reads TGTGCCAGCCAAGATACAGGGGGCAGCTACGAGCAGTTCTTC. It yields the protein CASQDTGGSYEQFF.

This clonotype was detected once. This chain's CDR3 is CASSQGQGYSGANVLTF. The CDR3 DNA reads as TGCGCCAGCAGCCAAGGACAGGGGTACTCTGGGGCCAACGTCCTGACTTTC. The chain couples TRBV4-1 to TRBJ2-6; 8 bases line up with TRBD1. The CDR3 is 17 amino acids. Trimming took 1 base from V and 0 from J; bases not matched to a gene: 2. CDR1 and CDR2 (germline): MGHRA, YSYEKL.

This clonotype was recorded many times. V is TRBV30 and J is TRBJ1-2; 7 bases fit TRBD1. Germline V lookup: CDR1 GTSNPN, CDR2 SVGIG (reference sequence). V shed 1 base and J 8 bases; nucleotides not matched to a gene: 1. This CDR3 has 11 residues. In nucleotides, the CDR3 is TGTGCCTGGAGTGGGGACAGCGGCTACACCTTC. Its protein product is CAWSGDSGYTF. The entire variable domain, with the rest obtained from reference TRBV30 and TRBJ1-2, is as follows: SQTIHQWPATLVQPVGSPLSLECTVEGTSNPNLYWYRQAAGRGLQLLFYSVGIGQISSEVPQNLSASRPQDRQFILSSKKLLLSDSGFYLCAWSGDSGYTFGSGTRLTVV.

In its sample, this clonotype was seen many times. The rearrangement uses TRBV5-1 and TRBJ2-7; 9 bases are a match to TRBD2. Per the germline V gene, CDR1 is SGHRS and CDR2 is YFSETQ. The length of the CDR3 is 19 residues. V lost 0 bases, J lost 3 bases, and 16 bases stayed unmatched. This chain's CDR3 is CASSLDLAGNLNKIYEQYF. DNA for the CDR3: TGCGCCAGCAGCTTGGATCTAGCGGGAAACCTCAATAAGATCTACGAGCAGTACTTC.

In its sample, this clonotype was seen many times. The gene calls are TRBV5-6 and TRBJ2-7, with TRBD2 matching 8 bases. In germline, CDR1 is SGHDT, CDR2 YYEEEE. Germline trimming cut 3 bases from V and 1 base from J; bases unmatched to any gene: 3. The CDR3 is made up of 14 amino acids. This CDR3 is CASSSGLASYEQYF. The CDR3 DNA is TGTGCCAGCAGCTCCGGACTAGCATCCTACGAGCAGTACTTC.

The rearrangement uses TRBV6-5 and TRBJ1-3; D is undetermined. CDR1 MNHEY and CDR2 SVGAGI come from the germline V gene. The CDR3 runs 14 residues. The germline V and J ends were trimmed by 4 bases and 2 bases, with 9 bases remaining between them. The CDR3 loop is CASSSGLTGNTIYF. In DNA form, the CDR3 reads TGTGCCAGCAGTTCCGGACTAACTGGAAACACCATATATTTT.

In its sample, this clonotype was seen many times. The V call is TRBV18, the J call TRBJ1-1; a possible D gene is TRBD1 (6 bases). V was pared by 3 bases and J by 1 base, with 12 bases between. Germline V gene lookup returns CDR1 KGHSH and CDR2 LQKENI. The CDR3 sequence is 15 residues long. CDR3 amino acids: CASSPLQTGNTEAFF. Here the CDR3 DNA reads TGTGCCAGCTCACCGCTCCAGACAGGGAACACTGAAGCTTTCTTT.

The rearrangement joins TRBV11-2 to TRBJ2-2, with D perhaps TRBD2 (5 bases). CDR1 and CDR2 from the germline V gene are SGHAT and FQNNGV. Trimming took 5 bases from V and 6 from J, leaving 13 bases between them. The length of the CDR3 is 14 residues. CDR3 region: CASSPRTGAGELFF. CDR3 bases: TGTGCCAGCAGCCCTCGGACTGGGGCCGGGGAGCTGTTTTTT. Full variable domain (rest looked up from reference TRBV11-2 and TRBJ2-2): EAGVAQSPRYKIIEKRQSVAFWCNPISGHATLYWYQQILGQGPKLLIQFQNNGVVDDSQLPKDRFSAERLKGVDSTLKIQPAKLEDSAVYLCASSPRTGAGELFFGEGSRLTVL.

The chain has TRBV7-6 and TRBJ2-3, with TRBD2 identical over 8 bases. The germline V gene has CDR1 SGHVS and CDR2 FNYEAQ. This CDR3 is built from 16 residues. The J segment lost 5 bases and the V segment lost 2 bases, leaving 9 bases of the junction unmatched. The CDR3 is CASSLSSRAGGDTQYF. CDR3 nucleotides: TGTGCCAGCAGCTTATCATCGCGGGCGGGAGGAGATACGCAGTATTTT.

In its sample, this clonotype was seen many times. This chain joins TRBV6-2 or TRBV6-3 and TRBJ2-7; maybe TRBD1 (6 bases). Trimming pared 4 bases from V and 0 bases from J, leaving 10 bases between. The length of the CDR3 is 14 residues. Germline-derived CDR1 and CDR2 are MNHEY and SVGEGT. This CDR3 is CASSWDTDSYEQYF. The CDR3 DNA is TGTGCCAGCAGTTGGGACACCGACTCCTACGAGCAGTACTTC.

This clonotype came up many times. The rearrangement links TRBV12-3 or TRBV12-4 to TRBJ2-5; TRBD1 might be the D (5 bases). The CDR3 has 15 amino acids. Trimming took 4 bases from V and 10 from J, leaving 22 bases between them. CDR3 DNA: TGTGCCAGCAGTTCCTTGGGGTGGGGCGTAAGTGGCCAGTACTTC. Its translation: CASSSLGWGVSGQYF.

This clonotype has ten or more counts. The chain recombines TRBV3-1 with TRBJ2-1, with D perhaps TRBD2 (6 bases). From germline, CDR1 is LGHDT and CDR2 YNNKEL (reference sequence). The V end was cut by 4 bases, the J end by 4 bases, with 11 bases between. The CDR3 spans 14 residues. The chain's CDR3 is CASSPGSSYNEQFF. The DNA of the CDR3 is TGTGCCAGCAGCCCCGGGAGCAGTTACAATGAGCAGTTCTTC.

The chain uses TRBV6-1 and TRBJ1-5; 9 nucleotides align to TRBD1. CDR3 length: 14 residues. Germline assignment: CDR1 MNHNS and CDR2 SASEGT. V trimming: 7 bases; J trimming: 6 bases; junction bases outside the gene matches: 7. As DNA, the CDR3 is TGTGCCAGCACTACAGGGGGCTTAGGTCAGCCCCAGCATTTT. Its translation is CASTTGGLGQPQHF.

This clonotype was counted only a few times. The rearrangement links TRBV7-3 to TRBJ2-3; TRBD1 aligns across 10 bases. CDR1 SGHTA and CDR2 FQGTGA come from the germline V gene. The ends lost 5 bases at V and 4 bases at J; junction bases unmatched: 12. The CDR3 runs to 17 residues. CDR3 sequence: CASSRITGTGAPDTQYF. DNA of the CDR3: TGTGCCAGCAGCCGAATAACCGGGACAGGGGCGCCAGATACGCAGTATTTT. Full variable domain (remainder filled in from reference TRBV7-3 and TRBJ2-3): GAGVSQTPSNKVTEKGKYVELRCDPISGHTALYWYRQSLGQGPEFLIYFQGTGAADDSGLPNDRFFAVRPEGSVSTLKIQRTERGDSAVYLCASSRITGTGAPDTQYFGPGTRLTVL.

This clonotype was detected many times. The rearrangement links TRBV28 to TRBJ1-5; 7 bases fit TRBD1. V lost 4 bases and J lost 5; bases outside the gene matches: 8. The CDR3 covers 15 residues. Germline loops: CDR1 MDHEN, CDR2 SYDVKM. CDR3 coding DNA: TGTGCCAGCAGTTCAAGCGACAGGGAGCATCAGCCCCAGCATTTT. Translation: CASSSSDREHQPQHF.

This clonotype appeared a few times. This chain uses TRBV6-1 with TRBJ1-2; D is perhaps TRBD1 (5 bases). Trimming stripped 4 bases from V and 0 bases from J, with 12 bases between. CDR3 length: 15 amino acids. Germline CDR1 and CDR2: MNHNS and SASEGT. CDR3 amino acids: CASSGGTVANYGYTF. The CDR3 bases are TGTGCCAGCAGTGGAGGGACGGTCGCTAACTATGGCTACACCTTC.

This clonotype was recorded many times. CDR3 bases: TGTGCCAGCAGTTTGGGTGGACAGGGGAATAATTCACCCCTCCACTTT. This encodes CASSLGGQGNNSPLHF. The V and J genes are TRBV27 and TRBJ1-6; TRBD1 matches at 9 bases. The ends lost 3 bases at V and 5 bases at J; junction bases unmatched: 5. Germline values: CDR1 MNHEY, CDR2 SMNVEV (reference sequence). The CDR3 loop spans 16 amino acids.

The chain carries TRBV10-3 and TRBJ2-7; possible D gene TRBD2, 6 bases. The germline CDR1 and CDR2 sequences are ENHRY and SYGVKD. Trimming cost V 2 bases and J 9 bases, with 20 bases left between them. The CDR3 extends over 15 amino acids. The CDR3 DNA is TGTGCCATCAGTGAGGGAGGGACGGGGCAATATAGGCAGTACTTC. Translated, it gives CAISEGGTGQYRQYF.

This clonotype was detected ten times or more. The gene calls are TRBV7-7 and TRBJ2-5; 11 bases map to TRBD2. This CDR3 comprises 17 residues. Germline CDR1 and CDR2: SSHAT and FNYEAQ (reference sequence). V lost 5 bases to trimming and J lost 1 base; unmatched junction nucleotides: 9. This CDR3 reads CASSRIGTSGTQETQYF. As DNA, the CDR3 is TGTGCCAGCAGCCGCATCGGGACTAGCGGAACCCAAGAGACCCAGTACTTC.

This clonotype was counted at least ten times. The chain carries TRBV11-3 and TRBJ2-2; D call uncertain. Trimming cost V 7 bases and J 0 bases, with 9 bases left between them. This CDR3 is 14 amino acids long. Germline loops: CDR1 SGHNT, CDR2 YENEEA. The CDR3 spells CASKPSSNTGELFF. As DNA, the CDR3 is TGTGCCAGCAAACCCAGCTCGAACACCGGGGAGCTGTTTTTT.

J is TRBJ2-7 and V is TRBV5-1; the match to TRBD2 covers 12 bases. V shed 6 bases, J shed 5 bases, and the junction held 9 bases outside the gene matches. Looked up from germline, CDR1 is SGHRS and CDR2 is YFSETQ. CDR3 length equals 15 residues. The CDR3 spells CASIKTSGSVNEQYF. CDR3 nucleotides: TGCGCCAGCATCAAGACTAGCGGGAGTGTCAACGAGCAGTACTTC.

There are many counts of this clonotype. The chain carries TRBV12-3 or TRBV12-4 and TRBJ2-5; possible D gene TRBD2, 5 bases. Trimming took off 1 base at V and 3 bases at J, with 9 bases between the two ends. The CDR3 totals 14 residues. This CDR3 is CASSLVLAEETQYF. Here the CDR3 DNA reads TGTGCCAGCAGTTTAGTGCTAGCCGAAGAGACCCAGTACTTC.

The chain uses TRBV5-1 and TRBJ2-5, with 10 bases identical to TRBD1. Trimming removed 4 bases from V and 5 bases from J; junction bases left unmatched: 8. CDR3 size: 15 residues. Germline V gene sequence: CDR1 SGHRS, CDR2 YFSETQ. This CDR3 is CASSKGTGDAETQYF. The CDR3 DNA reads as TGCGCCAGCAGCAAAGGGACAGGGGATGCGGAGACCCAGTACTTC.

The chain combines TRBV28 with TRBJ1-5, with TRBD1 matching 7 bases. CDR3 length equals 16 residues. Unmatched junction bases numbered 9, after V lost 5 bases and J lost 2 bases. CDR1 and CDR2 (germline): MDHEN, SYDVKM. The CDR3, as DNA: TGTGCCAGCAGTCCACCGGGAGGGGGCGGCAATCAGCCCCAGCATTTT. Amino acids: CASSPPGGGGNQPQHF.